Here is one T cell receptor (beta chain) with its context. The CDR3 extends over 17 amino acids. CDR1 and CDR2 (germline): SGHTA, FQGNSA. Trimming removed 0 bases from V and 1 base from J, with 13 bases in between. Here immunoSEQ multiplex PCR was the method, and the copy in TCRdb shows in-frame clones only, minus some. The data contain 150,000 or so clones, around 94% of them singletons. This sample stems from a study of control samples from healthy donors and cancer patients. Sequences were obtained from PBMCs. The chain combines TRBV7-2 with TRBJ1-5; D gene uncertain. The TCR originated in a man aged 60-69 years with colorectal cancer. The chain's CDR3 is CASSLAARRASNQPQHF. In DNA, the CDR3 is TGTGCCAGCAGCTTAGCCGCGCGGCGGGCGAGCAATCAGCCCCAGCATTTT.